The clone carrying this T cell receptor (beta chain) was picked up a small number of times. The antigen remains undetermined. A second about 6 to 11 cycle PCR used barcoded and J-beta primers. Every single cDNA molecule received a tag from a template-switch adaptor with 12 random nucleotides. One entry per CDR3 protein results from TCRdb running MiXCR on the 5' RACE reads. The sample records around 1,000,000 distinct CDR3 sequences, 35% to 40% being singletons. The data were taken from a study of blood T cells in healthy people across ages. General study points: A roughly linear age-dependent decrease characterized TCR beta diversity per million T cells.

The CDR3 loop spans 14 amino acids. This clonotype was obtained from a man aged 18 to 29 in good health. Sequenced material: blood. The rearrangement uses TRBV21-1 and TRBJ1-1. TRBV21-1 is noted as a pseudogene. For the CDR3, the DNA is TGTGCCAGCAGCAAGGGAGACAGGAACACTGAAGCTTTCTTT. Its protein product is CASSKGDRNTEAFF.